A single sample gave rise to the 12 T cell receptor beta chains below, sequenced in a study of neoadjuvant anti-PD-1 for oral cavity cancer. This table comes from immunoSEQ multiplex PCR, and its TCRdb copy is limited to in-frame clones, with some not included. Of roughly 25,000 clones listed, 25% to 30% are singletons. The time point was: after neoadjuvant nivolumab, at surgical resection. This material consisted of tumor tissue, taken after nivolumab (anti-PD-1) treatment. Receptor source: a person aged 40 to 85 with oral cavity squamous cell carcinoma.

The chain has TRBV28 and TRBJ2-1, with a weak D call TRBD1 (5 bases). CDR3 size: 17 residues. The germline V and J ends were trimmed by 2 bases and 3 bases, with 17 bases remaining between them. Germline V CDR1 and CDR2: MDHEN, SYDVKM. CDR3 loop: CASSLRWLGRDYNEQFF. CDR3 DNA sequence: TGTGCCAGCAGTTTAAGGTGGTTGGGCAGGGACTACAATGAGCAGTTCTTC. Full variable domain (outside the CDR3, taken from reference TRBV28 and TRBJ2-1): DVKVTQSSRYLVKRTGEKVFLECVQDMDHENMFWYRQDPGLGLRLIYFSYDVKMKEKGDIPEGYSVSREKKERFSLILESASTNQTSMYLCASSLRWLGRDYNEQFFGPGTRLTVL.

This clone was counted a few times. This chain links TRBV7-8 with TRBJ2-1, with TRBD1 identical over 11 bases. The V and J ends lost 5 bases and 8 bases, in that order; junction bases with no gene match: 8. This CDR3 has 15 amino acids. The germline V gene has CDR1 SGHVS and CDR2 FQNEAQ. CDR3 bases: TGTGCCAGCAGCACTACGGGACAGGGGGGCGATGAGCAGTTCTTC. This gives the protein CASSTTGQGGDEQFF.

This clone counts as medium-sized (0.01 to 0.1%). V usage is TRBV4-1 and J usage is TRBJ2-1; D remains unclear. The CDR3 loop spans 12 amino acids. Germline values: CDR1 MGHRA, CDR2 YSYEKL. V lost 1 base and J lost 4, with 2 bases in between. The CDR3 DNA reads TGCGCCAGCAGCCAAGGTTACAATGAGCAGTTCTTC. Its translation: CASSQGYNEQFF.

A few counts support this clone. The rearrangement links TRBV18 to TRBJ1-3; D remains unclear. The CDR3 runs to 12 residues. The V end was cut by 5 bases, the J end by 14 bases, with 16 bases between. Germline values: CDR1 KGHSH, CDR2 LQKENI. The CDR3 nucleotides are TGTGCCAGCTCAGGACCGGGCCTGCCGGTATATTTT. Amino acid sequence: CASSGPGLPVYF.

This chain joins TRBV15 and TRBJ2-5; D call uncertain. Trimming left V 2 bases short and J 1 base short, with 11 bases between. CDR3 length: 15 amino acids. Germline V gives CDR1 LNHNV, CDR2 YYDKDF (reference sequence). The CDR3 DNA is TGTGCCACCAGCAGAAGCCGGCCGACCCAAGAGACCCAGTACTTC. As protein: CATSRSRPTQETQYF.

This clone was seen many times. The chain employs TRBV11-1 and TRBJ1-2; tentatively, D is TRBD1 (6 bases). The V end was cut by 6 bases, the J end by 4 bases, with 12 bases between. Germline V gives CDR1 SGHAT, CDR2 FQDESV (reference sequence). This CDR3 contains 13 residues. CDR3 nucleotides: TGTGCCAGCAGTTTCGACAGGACCTATGGCTACACCTTC. Translation: CASSFDRTYGYTF.

This chain joins TRBV4-1 and TRBJ1-5, with D unresolved. The CDR3 is made up of 16 amino acids. V was pared by 1 base and J by 1 base, with 11 bases between. Germline-derived CDR1 and CDR2 are MGHRA and YSYEKL. CDR3 sequence: CASSQAGLGSNQPQHF. Here the CDR3 DNA reads TGCGCCAGCAGCCAAGCGGGATTGGGGAGCAATCAGCCCCAGCATTTT.

The J gene is TRBJ2-7, the V gene TRBV6-1; 12 bases are a match to TRBD2. The CDR3 length is 16 residues. CDR1 is MNHNS and CDR2 is SASEGT in the germline V gene. The junction had 10 bases not matched to a gene; V was cut back by 2 bases and J by 8 bases. Here the CDR3 reads CASSESPSGRAYQQYF. CDR3 bases: TGTGCCAGCAGTGAATCGCCTAGCGGGAGGGCCTATCAGCAGTACTTC.

The V and J genes are TRBV19 and TRBJ1-2; 7 bases align to TRBD1. The CDR3 is made up of 16 amino acids. Germline V gene sequence: CDR1 LNHDA, CDR2 SQIVND (reference sequence). Trimming cost V 6 bases and J 3 bases; bases outside gene matches: 13. The CDR3 spells CASSRYFGRGDYGYTF. DNA for the CDR3: TGTGCCAGTAGCAGGTACTTCGGCAGGGGGGACTATGGCTACACCTTC.

The chain has TRBV7-9 and TRBJ1-2; D gene unclear. Germline CDR1 reads SEHNR; CDR2 reads FQNEAQ (reference sequence). The CDR3 has 13 residues. The V gene lost 5 bases and the J gene lost 7 bases, with 14 bases spanning the gap. The chain's CDR3 is CASSNTGERGYTF. In DNA form, the CDR3 reads TGTGCCAGCAGCAACACCGGGGAACGTGGCTACACCTTC.

This chain links TRBV29-1 with TRBJ2-7; D is possibly TRBD2 (6 bases). V lost 4 bases and J lost 2, with 9 bases in between. The germline gives CDR1 SQVTM, CDR2 ANQGSEA. This CDR3 has 12 residues. Here the CDR3 DNA reads TGCAGCGTTGCCAGCGGGCCCTACGAGCAGTACTTC. Its protein is CSVASGPYEQYF.

The sample holds many counts of this clone. This chain joins TRBV11-1 and TRBJ1-6; a possible D gene is TRBD1 (6 bases). Between the trimmed V and J ends, which lost 4 bases and 2 bases, there was a span of 9 bases. The CDR3 loop spans 15 amino acids. The germline gives CDR1 SGHAT, CDR2 FQDESV (reference sequence). The CDR3 sequence is CASSSGQTYNSPLHF. The CDR3 DNA is TGTGCCAGCAGCTCCGGACAGACCTATAATTCACCCCTCCACTTT.